The rows below give T cell receptor beta chains drawn from one sample of a study of cytotoxic CD8 clonotypes in ibrutinib-treated CLL. Some clones are missing from TCRdb's copy, which holds only in-frame ones; the method was immunoSEQ multiplex PCR. The sample lists hundreds of thousands of clones, approximately 80% occurring once. Sequenced material: PBMCs, taken before ibrutinib treatment. The receptors originated from a human donor with chronic lymphocytic leukemia. Each CDR3 is given with its conserved first and last residue. The D gene is left open where the match is weak. Expanded clones get a size class; other rows say once, few or many, or leave the size out.

V: TRBV9; J: TRBJ2-7; size: .; D: TRBD2; CDR3: CASSVSGRGYEQYF; DNA: TGTGCCAGCAGCGTGAGCGGGAGAGGCTACGAGCAGTACTTC
V: TRBV29-1; J: TRBJ2-7; size: .; D: .; CDR3: CSVERMGSAYSYEQYF; DNA: TGCAGCGTTGAACGCATGGGGAGCGCCTACTCCTACGAGCAGTACTTC
V: TRBV4-3; J: TRBJ1-2; size: .; D: .; CDR3: CASSIGRNGLGYGYTF; DNA: TGCGCCAGCAGTATAGGGCGAAACGGGCTCGGCTATGGCTACACCTTC
V: TRBV21-1; J: TRBJ2-7; size: .; D: .; CDR3: CASSNGTDTYEQYF; DNA: TGTGCCAGCAGCAACGGGACAGATACCTACGAGCAGTACTTC
V: TRBV18; J: TRBJ2-6; size: .; D: TRBD2; CDR3: CASSQGLAGTGANVLTF; DNA: TGTGCCAGCTCACAAGGGCTAGCGGGAACTGGGGCCAACGTCCTGACTTTC
V: TRBV5-1; J: TRBJ2-7; size: .; D: .; CDR3: CASSLLSGPYEQYF; DNA: TGCGCCAGCAGCTTGCTCAGCGGGCCCTACGAGCAGTACTTC
V: TRBV7-2; J: TRBJ1-1; size: .; D: .; CDR3: CASSLARESTEAFF; DNA: TGTGCCAGCAGCTTAGCTAGGGAGAGCACTGAAGCTTTCTTT
V: TRBV28; J: TRBJ2-5; size: once; D: .; CDR3: CASSAPGPKETQYF; DNA: TGTGCCAGCAGTGCACCGGGACCCAAGGAGACCCAGTACTTC
V: TRBV5-3; J: TRBJ2-7; size: .; D: TRBD2; CDR3: CARGLGDRDYYEQYF; DNA: TGTGCCAGAGGTTTGGGGGATCGGGACTACTACGAGCAGTACTTC
V: TRBV5-8; J: TRBJ1-2; size: .; D: .; CDR3: CASSLWIGGYGYTF; DNA: TGTGCCAGCAGCTTGTGGATAGGGGGCTATGGCTACACCTTC
V: TRBV18; J: TRBJ2-1; size: .; D: .; CDR3: CASSLLHPRPYNEQFF; DNA: TGTGCCAGCTCACTTCTCCATCCCAGACCTTACAATGAGCAGTTCTTC
V: TRBV7-9; J: TRBJ2-7; size: .; D: TRBD1; CDR3: CASSHRDRGLYEQYF; DNA: TGTGCCAGCAGCCACCGGGACAGGGGGCTGTACGAGCAGTACTTC
V: TRBV27; J: TRBJ2-1; size: .; D: .; CDR3: CASSLGAEWVEQFF; DNA: TGTGCCAGCAGTTTGGGAGCCGAGTGGGTTGAGCAGTTCTTC
V: TRBV4-3; J: TRBJ1-2; size: .; D: TRBD1; CDR3: CASSQDRDSFNYGYTF; DNA: TGCGCCAGCAGCCAAGACCGGGACAGCTTTAACTATGGCTACACCTTC
V: TRBV15; J: TRBJ2-7; size: once; D: .; CDR3: CATSQRTSYEQYF; DNA: TGTGCCACCAGTCAACGGACCTCCTACGAGCAGTACTTC
V: TRBV7-9; J: TRBJ1-1; size: .; D: .; CDR3: CASKGGMNTEAFF; DNA: TGTGCCAGTAAGGGGGGGATGAACACTGAAGCTTTCTTT
V: TRBV4-3; J: TRBJ2-5; size: .; D: .; CDR3: CASSQDARQASNQETQYF; DNA: TGCGCCAGCAGCCAAGATGCAAGACAGGCGAGTAACCAAGAGACCCAGTACTTC
V: TRBV7-7; J: TRBJ2-3; size: .; D: .; CDR3: CASSSGPAGTADTQYF; DNA: TGTGCTAGCAGCTCCGGCCCAGCAGGGACGGCAGATACGCAGTATTTT
V: TRBV7-8; J: TRBJ2-3; size: many; D: TRBD2; CDR3: CASRPRGGRDTDTQYF; DNA: TGTGCCAGCAGACCACGTGGGGGGAGGGACACAGATACGCAGTATTTT
V: TRBV7-8; J: TRBJ2-3; size: few; D: .; CDR3: CASSLAIGTDTQYF; DNA: TGTGCCAGCAGCTTAGCGATTGGCACAGATACGCAGTATTTT
V: TRBV2; J: TRBJ2-7; size: .; D: TRBD2; CDR3: CASTPGTSGEQYF; DNA: TGTGCCAGCACTCCCGGGACTAGCGGCGAGCAGTACTTC
V: TRBV27; J: TRBJ2-7; size: .; D: TRBD1; CDR3: CASSLPSGTAILTYEQYF; DNA: TGTGCCAGCAGTTTACCGTCCGGGACAGCCATTCTCACCTACGAGCAGTACTTC
V: TRBV10-3; J: TRBJ2-3; size: .; D: TRBD2; CDR3: CAISVLRTSGRYTDTQYF; DNA: TGTGCCATCAGTGTTTTGAGGACTAGCGGGAGGTACACAGATACGCAGTATTTT
V: TRBV10-2; J: TRBJ1-4; size: .; D: .; CDR3: CASSESPSGGREKLFF; DNA: TGCGCCAGCAGTGAGTCCCCAAGCGGGGGAAGAGAAAAACTGTTTTTT
V: TRBV4-1; J: TRBJ2-7; size: .; D: TRBD2; CDR3: CASSPPGLAGVGEQYF; DNA: TGCGCCAGCAGCCCTCCCGGACTAGCGGGAGTCGGCGAGCAGTACTTC
V: TRBV2; J: TRBJ1-5; size: few; D: TRBD1; CDR3: CASSEGTGVTAQHF; DNA: TGTGCCAGCAGTGAAGGGACAGGGGTTACGGCCCAGCATTTT
V: TRBV2; J: TRBJ2-3; size: .; D: TRBD2; CDR3: CARPGTSGRDSDTQYF; DNA: TGTGCCAGACCCGGGACTAGCGGGAGAGACTCAGATACGCAGTATTTT
V: TRBV6-1; J: TRBJ1-2; size: .; D: .; CDR3: CASSVQGSNYGYTF; DNA: TGTGCCAGCAGTGTACAGGGATCTAACTATGGCTACACCTTC
V: TRBV9; J: TRBJ2-2; size: .; D: .; CDR3: CASSVRPNTGELFF; DNA: TGTGCCAGCAGCGTAAGGCCGAACACCGGGGAGCTGTTTTTT
V: TRBV7-9; J: TRBJ1-1; size: .; D: .; CDR3: CASSLARKNTEAFF; DNA: TGTGCCAGCAGCTTAGCTCGCAAGAACACTGAAGCTTTCTTT
V: TRBV4-2; J: TRBJ1-1; size: .; D: .; CDR3: CASSQFKQGNTEAFF; DNA: TGTGCCAGCAGCCAATTTAAACAGGGAAACACTGAAGCTTTCTTT
V: TRBV21-1; J: TRBJ2-7; size: once; D: .; CDR3: CASSKGGRQMSSYEQYF; DNA: TGTGCCAGCAGCAAAGGTGGCCGACAGATGAGCTCCTACGAGCAGTACTTC
V: TRBV5-4; J: TRBJ2-3; size: .; D: .; CDR3: CASSLLTLARGTDTQYF; DNA: TGTGCCAGCAGCTTGTTGACATTAGCCCGTGGCACAGATACGCAGTATTTT
V: TRBV29-1; J: TRBJ1-2; size: .; D: .; CDR3: CSVWTANYGYTF; DNA: TGCAGCGTGTGGACTGCTAACTATGGCTACACCTTC
V: TRBV7-2; J: TRBJ2-5; size: .; D: .; CDR3: CASSPNWGSEETQYF; DNA: TGTGCCAGCAGCCCCAATTGGGGGTCGGAAGAGACCCAGTACTTC
V: TRBV10-3; J: TRBJ2-1; size: .; D: TRBD2; CDR3: CAISELAGREEQFF; DNA: TGTGCCATCAGTGAACTAGCGGGTAGAGAAGAGCAGTTCTTC
V: TRBV5-1; J: TRBJ2-1; size: .; D: TRBD2; CDR3: CASSLGASGYNEQFF; DNA: TGCGCCAGCAGCTTGGGTGCTAGCGGGTACAATGAGCAGTTCTTC
V: TRBV9; J: TRBJ2-3; size: .; D: TRBD2; CDR3: CASSVVGEGLTQYF; DNA: TGTGCCAGCAGCGTAGTTGGGGAGGGCCTCACGCAGTATTTT
V: TRBV30; J: TRBJ1-6; size: .; D: .; CDR3: CAWSKGILGERSLHF; DNA: TGTGCCTGGAGTAAGGGTATTTTAGGGGAAAGATCCCTCCACTTT
V: TRBV27; J: TRBJ2-5; size: .; D: TRBD2; CDR3: CASSVFGLAGGETQYF; DNA: TGTGCCAGCAGTGTATTTGGACTAGCGGGTGGAGAGACCCAGTACTTC
V: TRBV7-9; J: TRBJ2-3; size: .; D: .; CDR3: CASSHLAPADTQYF; DNA: TGTGCCAGCAGCCACCTAGCACCCGCAGATACGCAGTATTTT
V: TRBV30; J: TRBJ2-7; size: .; D: TRBD1; CDR3: CAWSELWDRVGGDLYEQYF; DNA: TGTGCCTGGAGTGAATTATGGGACAGGGTAGGGGGGGACTTGTACGAGCAGTACTTC
V: TRBV5-1; J: TRBJ2-5; size: .; D: TRBD2; CDR3: CASSLHSGGETQYF; DNA: TGCGCCAGCAGCTTGCATTCGGGGGGAGAGACCCAGTACTTC
V: TRBV5-1; J: TRBJ2-2; size: .; D: TRBD2; CDR3: CASSLADLGTSGWENTGELFF; DNA: TGCGCCAGCAGCTTAGCCGATTTGGGGACTAGCGGGTGGGAGAACACCGGGGAGCTGTTTTTT
V: TRBV7-9; J: TRBJ2-2; size: .; D: .; CDR3: CASSREFTGELFF; DNA: TGTGCCAGCAGCCGGGAGTTCACCGGGGAGCTGTTTTTT
V: TRBV2; J: TRBJ2-1; size: .; D: .; CDR3: CASGTDGVYNEQFF; DNA: TGTGCCAGCGGGACCGACGGTGTCTACAATGAGCAGTTCTTC
V: TRBV29-1; J: TRBJ2-1; size: .; D: TRBD1; CDR3: CSVEPVQGEEQFF; DNA: TGCAGCGTTGAACCAGTACAGGGGGAGGAGCAGTTCTTC